Sequencing of this T cell receptor beta chain was carried out in a study of blood T cell repertoires in COVID-19. Across the whole study: Specimens from acute and convalescent COVID-19 originated in the United States, Italy and Spain. Sample material is recorded as cDNA or gDNA derived from T cells, B-cell-depleted T cells, or PBMCs.

In the original workflow: Reference gene primer amplification gave nucleated cell count estimates. Assay: immunoSEQ multiplex PCR; the TCRdb copy retains only in-frame clones and omits some. That table is the source of V, J and clone size, and D and trimming were worked out from the DNA. This table has 250,000 or so clones, 89% appearing once. This CDR3 contains 16 residues. The germline V gene has CDR1 MDHEN and CDR2 SYDVKM. The receptor comes from a woman between 35 and 50 years old who had recovered from COVID-19. The sequencing input was peripheral blood. V usage is TRBV28 and J usage is TRBJ2-5; 8 bases are a match to TRBD2. The J call may be mistaken, given a closer DNA end match to TRBJ2-7. This chain's CDR3 is CASSRYDSGTIYEQYF. Written as DNA, the CDR3 is TGTGCCAGCAGCCGATATGATAGCGGGACGATCTACGAGCAGTACTTC.